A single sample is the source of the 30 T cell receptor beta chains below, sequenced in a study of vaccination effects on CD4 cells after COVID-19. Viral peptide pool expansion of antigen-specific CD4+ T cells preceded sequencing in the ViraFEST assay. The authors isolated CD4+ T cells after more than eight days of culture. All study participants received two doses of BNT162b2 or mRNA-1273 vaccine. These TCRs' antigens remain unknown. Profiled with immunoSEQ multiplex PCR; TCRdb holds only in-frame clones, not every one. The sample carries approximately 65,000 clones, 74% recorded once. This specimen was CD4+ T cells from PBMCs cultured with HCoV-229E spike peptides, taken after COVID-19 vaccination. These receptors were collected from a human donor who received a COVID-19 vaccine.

The CDR3 spells CASSVGEGNTGELFF. The CDR3 region has the DNA TGTGCCAGCAGCGTAGGGGAAGGAAACACCGGGGAGCTGTTTTTT. The chain has TRBV9 and TRBJ2-2; D is uncertain. The V end was cut by 0 bases, the J end by 2 bases, with 8 bases between. The germline V gene encodes CDR1 SGDLS and CDR2 YYNGEE. The CDR3 is 15 amino acids.

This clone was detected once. For the CDR3, the DNA is TGTGCCAGCAGACGAGATGTAGGGGATGGCTACACCTTC. It is translated as CASRRDVGDGYTF. J is TRBJ1-2 and V is TRBV27, with a weak D call TRBD1 (5 bases). CDR3 size: 13 residues. Trimming left V 6 bases short and J 6 bases short, with 14 bases between. Germline CDR1 and CDR2: MNHEY and SMNVEV (reference sequence).

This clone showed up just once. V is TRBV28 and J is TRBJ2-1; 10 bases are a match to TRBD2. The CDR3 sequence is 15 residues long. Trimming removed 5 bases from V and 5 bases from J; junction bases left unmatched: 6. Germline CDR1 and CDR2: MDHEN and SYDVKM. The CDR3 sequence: CASSKLAGGNNEQFF. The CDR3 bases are TGTGCCAGCAGTAAATTAGCGGGGGGTAACAATGAGCAGTTCTTC.

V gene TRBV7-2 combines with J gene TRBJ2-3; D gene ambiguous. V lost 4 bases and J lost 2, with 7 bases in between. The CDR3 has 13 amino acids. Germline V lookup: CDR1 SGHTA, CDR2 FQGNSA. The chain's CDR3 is CASSSTPTDTQYF. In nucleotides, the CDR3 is TGTGCCAGCAGCTCCACCCCCACAGATACGCAGTATTTT.

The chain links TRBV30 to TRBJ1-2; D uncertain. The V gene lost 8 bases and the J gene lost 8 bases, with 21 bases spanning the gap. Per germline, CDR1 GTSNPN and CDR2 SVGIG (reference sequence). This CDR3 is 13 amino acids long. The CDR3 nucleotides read TGTGCCCGGGGTATAGACCCTAGCCGAGGCTACACCTTC. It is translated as CARGIDPSRGYTF. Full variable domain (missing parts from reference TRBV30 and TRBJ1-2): SQTIHQWPATLVQPVGSPLSLECTVEGTSNPNLYWYRQAAGRGLQLLFYSVGIGQISSEVPQNLSASRPQDRQFILSSKKLLLSDSGFYLCARGIDPSRGYTFGSGTRLTVV.

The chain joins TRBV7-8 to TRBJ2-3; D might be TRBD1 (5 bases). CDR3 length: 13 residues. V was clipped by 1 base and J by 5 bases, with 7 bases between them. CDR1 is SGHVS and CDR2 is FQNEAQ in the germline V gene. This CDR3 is CASSLGREDTQYF. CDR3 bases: TGTGCCAGCAGCTTAGGCAGGGAAGATACGCAGTATTTT.

CDR3 protein: CASSDRGLPGDEQFF. CDR3 nucleotides: TGTGCCAGCAGTGACAGGGGGCTCCCTGGCGATGAGCAGTTCTTC. The chain joins TRBV2 to TRBJ2-1; 8 bases match TRBD1. Germline lookup yields CDR1 SNHLY and CDR2 FYNNEI. This CDR3 region has 15 residues. V was pared by 3 bases and J by 8 bases, with 9 bases of the junction left unmatched.

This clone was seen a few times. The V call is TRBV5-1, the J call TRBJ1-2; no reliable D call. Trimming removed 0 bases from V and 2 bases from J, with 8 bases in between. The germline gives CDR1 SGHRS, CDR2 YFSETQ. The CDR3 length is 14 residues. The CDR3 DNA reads TGCGCCAGCAGCTTGGATGTGGCAAACTATGGCTACACCTTC. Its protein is CASSLDVANYGYTF.

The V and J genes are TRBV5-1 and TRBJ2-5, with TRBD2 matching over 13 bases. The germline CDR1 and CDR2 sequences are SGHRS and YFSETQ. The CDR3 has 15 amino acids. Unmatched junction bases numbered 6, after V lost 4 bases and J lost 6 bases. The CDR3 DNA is TGCGCCAGCAGCCCCCAGACTAGCGGGGGGAAGACCCAGTACTTC. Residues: CASSPQTSGGKTQYF.

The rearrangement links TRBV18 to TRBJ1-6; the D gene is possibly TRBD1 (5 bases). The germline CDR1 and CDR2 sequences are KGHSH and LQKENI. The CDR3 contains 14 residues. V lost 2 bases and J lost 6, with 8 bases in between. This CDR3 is CASSPGGGNSPLHF. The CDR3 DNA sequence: TGTGCCAGCTCACCAGGGGGAGGTAATTCACCCCTCCACTTT.

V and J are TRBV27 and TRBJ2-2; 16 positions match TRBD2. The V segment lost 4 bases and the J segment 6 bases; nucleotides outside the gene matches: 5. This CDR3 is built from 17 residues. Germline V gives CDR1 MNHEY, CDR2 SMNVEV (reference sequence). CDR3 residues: CASSSPGLAGGPGELFF. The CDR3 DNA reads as TGTGCCAGCAGTTCCCCGGGACTAGCGGGGGGGCCCGGGGAGCTGTTTTTT.

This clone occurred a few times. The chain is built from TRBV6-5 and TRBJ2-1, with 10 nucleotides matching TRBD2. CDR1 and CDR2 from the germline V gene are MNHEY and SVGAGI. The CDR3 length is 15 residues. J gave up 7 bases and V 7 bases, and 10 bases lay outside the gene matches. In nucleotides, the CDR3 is TGTGCCAGCACCCACAGGGCTAGCGGGGGTAATGAGCAGTTCTTC. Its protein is CASTHRASGGNEQFF.

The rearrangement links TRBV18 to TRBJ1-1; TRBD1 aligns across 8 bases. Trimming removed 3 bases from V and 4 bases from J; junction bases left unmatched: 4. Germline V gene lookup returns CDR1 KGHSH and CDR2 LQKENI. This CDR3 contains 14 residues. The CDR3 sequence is CASSPGQGATEAFF. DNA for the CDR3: TGTGCCAGCTCACCCGGACAGGGAGCCACTGAAGCTTTCTTT.

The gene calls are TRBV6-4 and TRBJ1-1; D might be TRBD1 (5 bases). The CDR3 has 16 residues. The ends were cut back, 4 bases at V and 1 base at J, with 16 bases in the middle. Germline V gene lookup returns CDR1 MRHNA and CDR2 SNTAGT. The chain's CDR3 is CASSVQAGLTNTEAFF. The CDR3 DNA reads TGTGCCAGCAGTGTCCAGGCGGGACTCACGAACACTGAAGCTTTCTTT.

DNA for the CDR3: TGTGCCAGCAGTTTAAGCGGGGGGGACACAGATACGCAGTATTTT. Its translation: CASSLSGGDTDTQYF. This chain uses TRBV6-5 with TRBJ2-3; TRBD2 aligns across 10 bases. J gave up 2 bases and V 4 bases, and 3 bases lay outside the gene matches. The CDR3 is made up of 15 amino acids. CDR1 and CDR2 from the germline V gene are MNHEY and SVGAGI.

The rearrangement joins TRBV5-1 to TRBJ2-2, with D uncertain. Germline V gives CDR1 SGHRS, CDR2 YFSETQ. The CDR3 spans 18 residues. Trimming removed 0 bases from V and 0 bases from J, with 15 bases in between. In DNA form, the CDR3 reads TGCGCCAGCAGCTTGGTTTTATTTTCCTCCACGAACACCGGGGAGCTGTTTTTT. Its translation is CASSLVLFSSTNTGELFF.

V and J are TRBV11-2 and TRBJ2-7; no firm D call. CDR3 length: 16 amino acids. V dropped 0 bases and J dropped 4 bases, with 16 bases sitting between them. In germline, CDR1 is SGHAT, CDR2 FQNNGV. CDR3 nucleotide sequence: TGTGCCAGCAGCTTAGATCTGGGATACATGTCGTACGAGCAGTACGTC. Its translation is CASSLDLGYMSYEQYV.

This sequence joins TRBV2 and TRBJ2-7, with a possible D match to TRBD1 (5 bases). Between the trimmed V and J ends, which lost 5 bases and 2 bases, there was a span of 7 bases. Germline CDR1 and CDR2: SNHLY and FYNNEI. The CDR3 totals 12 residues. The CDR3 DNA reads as TGTGCCAGCAGTCAGGGCCCCTACGAGCAGTACGTC. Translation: CASSQGPYEQYV.

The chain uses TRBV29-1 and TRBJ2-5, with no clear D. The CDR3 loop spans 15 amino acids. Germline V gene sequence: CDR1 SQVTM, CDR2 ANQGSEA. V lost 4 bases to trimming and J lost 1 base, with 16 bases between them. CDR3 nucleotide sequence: TGCAGCGTTGCCGAGTTGTCCAGGCCCCAAGAGACCCAGTACTTC. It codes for CSVAELSRPQETQYF.

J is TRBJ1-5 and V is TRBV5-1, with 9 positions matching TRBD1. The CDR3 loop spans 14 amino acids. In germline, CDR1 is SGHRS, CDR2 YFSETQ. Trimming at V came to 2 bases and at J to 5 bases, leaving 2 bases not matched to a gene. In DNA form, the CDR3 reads TGCGCCAGCAGCTTACGACAGGGGGATCAGCCCCAGCATTTT. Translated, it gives CASSLRQGDQPQHF.

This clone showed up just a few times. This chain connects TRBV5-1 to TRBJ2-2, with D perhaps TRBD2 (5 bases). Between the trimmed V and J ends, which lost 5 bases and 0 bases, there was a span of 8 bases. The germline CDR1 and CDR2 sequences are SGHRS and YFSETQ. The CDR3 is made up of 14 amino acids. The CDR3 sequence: CASSPLANTGELFF. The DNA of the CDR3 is TGCGCCAGCAGTCCACTAGCGAACACCGGGGAGCTGTTTTTT.

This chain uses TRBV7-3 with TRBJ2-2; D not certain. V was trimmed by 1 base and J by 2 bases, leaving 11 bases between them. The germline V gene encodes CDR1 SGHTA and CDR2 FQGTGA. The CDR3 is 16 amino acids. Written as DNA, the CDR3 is TGTGCCAGCAGCTTAATGTCGGTAGCAAACACCGGGGAGCTGTTTTTT. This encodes CASSLMSVANTGELFF.

CDR3 DNA sequence: TGCAGTGCCGGGACAGGGGCTGAAGCTTTCTTT. It specifies CSAGTGAEAFF. The chain combines TRBV20-1 with TRBJ1-1, with TRBD1 matching 10 bases. The length of the CDR3 is 11 residues. Per germline, CDR1 DFQATT and CDR2 SNEGSKA (reference sequence). V was clipped by 6 bases and J by 6 bases; unmatched bases: 1.

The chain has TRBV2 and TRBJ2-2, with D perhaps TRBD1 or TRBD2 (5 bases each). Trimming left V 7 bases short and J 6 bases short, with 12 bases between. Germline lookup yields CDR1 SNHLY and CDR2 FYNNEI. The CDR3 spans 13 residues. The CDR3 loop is CASTYQGAGELFF. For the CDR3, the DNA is TGTGCCAGCACCTATCAGGGAGCCGGGGAGCTGTTTTTT. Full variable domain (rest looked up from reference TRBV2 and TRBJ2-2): EPEVTQTPSHQVTQMGQEVILRCVPISNHLYFYWYRQILGQKVEFLVSFYNNEISEKSEIFDDQFSVERPDGSNFTLKIRSTKLEDSAMYFCASTYQGAGELFFGEGSRLTVL.

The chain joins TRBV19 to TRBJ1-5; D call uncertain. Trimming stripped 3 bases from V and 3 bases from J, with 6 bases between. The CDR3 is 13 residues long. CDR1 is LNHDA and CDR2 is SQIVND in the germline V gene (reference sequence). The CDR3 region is CASSIDINQPQHF. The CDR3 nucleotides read TGTGCCAGTAGTATCGACATCAATCAGCCCCAGCATTTT.

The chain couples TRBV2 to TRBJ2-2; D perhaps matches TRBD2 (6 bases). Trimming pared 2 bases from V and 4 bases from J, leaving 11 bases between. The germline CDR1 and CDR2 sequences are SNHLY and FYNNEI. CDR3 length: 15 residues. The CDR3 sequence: CASSELEGFTGELFF. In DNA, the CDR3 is TGTGCCAGCAGTGAATTGGAGGGATTCACCGGGGAGCTGTTTTTT.

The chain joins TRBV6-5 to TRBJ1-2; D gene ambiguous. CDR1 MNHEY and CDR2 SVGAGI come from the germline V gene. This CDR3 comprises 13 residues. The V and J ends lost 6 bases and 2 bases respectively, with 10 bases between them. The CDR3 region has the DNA TGTGCCAGCAGGGTCAGTCGAAACTATGGCTACACCTTC. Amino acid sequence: CASRVSRNYGYTF.

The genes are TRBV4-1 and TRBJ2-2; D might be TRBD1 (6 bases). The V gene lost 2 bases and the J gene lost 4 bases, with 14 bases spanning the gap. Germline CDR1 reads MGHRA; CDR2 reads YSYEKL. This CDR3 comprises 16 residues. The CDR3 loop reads CASSQLPGTPTGELFF. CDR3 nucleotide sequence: TGCGCCAGCAGCCAACTCCCCGGGACACCCACCGGGGAGCTGTTTTTT.

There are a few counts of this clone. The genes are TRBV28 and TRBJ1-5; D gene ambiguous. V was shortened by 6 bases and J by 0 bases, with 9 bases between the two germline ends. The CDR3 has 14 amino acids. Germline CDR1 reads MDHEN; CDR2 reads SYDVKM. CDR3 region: CASSPRYSNQPQHF. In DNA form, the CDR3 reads TGTGCCAGCAGCCCTAGGTATAGCAATCAGCCCCAGCATTTT.

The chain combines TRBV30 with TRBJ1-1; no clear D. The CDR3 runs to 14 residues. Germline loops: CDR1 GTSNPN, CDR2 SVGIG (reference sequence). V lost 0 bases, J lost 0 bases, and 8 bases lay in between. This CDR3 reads CAWSVPVMNTEAFF. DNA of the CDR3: TGTGCCTGGAGTGTACCCGTAATGAACACTGAAGCTTTCTTT.